These T cell receptor beta chains were read from a single sample in a study of T-cell memory formation after mild COVID-19. MiXCR, applied by TCRdb to the 5' RACE reads, yields one record per CDR3 protein. In the table there are approximately 300,000 distinct CDR3 sequences, more than 15% of which are singletons. Specimen: PBMCs or a T cell subset sorted from them (not recorded which). Receptor source: a man younger than 35 who had mild COVID-19 (a few samples of this study predate the infection). Cell type and time point are not known. The CDR3 runs from the conserved cysteine through the conserved F or W. The D gene is left open where the match is weak. Where a row states a size, it is once, few, many or the class of an expanded clone; other rows omit it.

TGTGCCAGCAGCGTAGCCGGCGGGGGGAACACAGATACGCAGTATTTT CASSVAGGGNTDTQYF TRBV9 few TRBD2 TRBJ2-3 16
TGTGCCAGCAGCGCCCTGGGGGACAATGGCTACACCTTC CASSALGDNGYTF TRBV9 - - TRBJ1-2 13
TGTGCCAGCAGCCCAGGGGGGAGCACTGAAGCTTTCTTT CASSPGGSTEAFF TRBV4-2 - TRBD1 TRBJ1-1 13
TGTGCCAGCAGCCTTCCTAGCAAGGTTCGTGGAAGCAATCAGCCCCAGCATTTT CASSLPSKVRGSNQPQHF TRBV3-1 - - TRBJ1-5 18
TGTGCCAGCAGCTTAGGACAGGGCAGCACAGATACGCAGTATTTT CASSLGQGSTDTQYF TRBV7-6 many TRBD1 TRBJ2-3 15
TGCAGCGTTAGACAGAGCCAAGAGACCCAGTACTTC CSVRQSQETQYF TRBV29-1 - - TRBJ2-5 12
TGTGCCAGCAGTGAACATGGGACCAAAAACATTCAGTACTTC CASSEHGTKNIQYF TRBV25-1 - - TRBJ2-4 14
TGCGCCAGCAGCTCATGGACAGAAACAAATTCACCCCTCCACTTT CASSSWTETNSPLHF TRBV4-1 - - TRBJ1-6 15
TGTGCCAGCAGATGGACAGTGGGCTCGCAGCCCCAGCATTTT CASRWTVGSQPQHF TRBV12-3/TRBV12-4 few - TRBJ1-5 14
TGTGCCAGCAGCCAAGCCACTGAAGCTTTCTTT CASSQATEAFF TRBV7-9 - - TRBJ1-1 11
TGTGCCAGCAGCCCAGGATTTGGGTACACTGAAGCTTTCTTT CASSPGFGYTEAFF TRBV6-2/TRBV6-3 few - TRBJ1-1 14
TGCGCCAGCAGTTCCGGGACCGCCTATATGGCCCAGTACTTC CASSSGTAYMAQYF TRBV5-1 - - TRBJ2-5 14
TGTGCCAGCTCACCGGGTCCAGAGACCCAGTACTTC CASSPGPETQYF TRBV18 - - TRBJ2-5 12
TGTGCCAGCTCGTTCACTCAAGAGACCCAGTACTTC CASSFTQETQYF TRBV18 few - TRBJ2-5 12
TGCAGTGCTACGCCTATGAGGGGACAGGGGTTCACAGATACGCAGTATTTT CSATPMRGQGFTDTQYF TRBV20-1 - TRBD1 TRBJ2-3 17
TGTGCCACCAGTGACCCGACGCAGGGGACAGATACGCAGTATTTT CATSDPTQGTDTQYF TRBV24-1 - - TRBJ2-3 15
TGTGCCAGCAGCCAACTTCGGACTTTTTACAATGAGCAGTTCTTC CASSQLRTFYNEQFF TRBV3-1 - - TRBJ2-1 15
TGTGCCAACAGCTTAGGGGGAGACAATGAGCAGTTCTTC CANSLGGDNEQFF TRBV7-9 many - TRBJ2-1 13
TGCGCCAGCAGCCAAGCCGTCTGGACAGATACGCAGTATTTT CASSQAVWTDTQYF TRBV4-3 - - TRBJ2-3 14
TGTGCCAGCAGCCCGGCTGATGGGGGTAACCAAGAGACCCAGTACTTC CASSPADGGNQETQYF TRBV5-4 - - TRBJ2-5 16
TGTGCCAGCGGTAGGGGGTCCCGGGGAGAGACCCAGTACTTC CASGRGSRGETQYF TRBV2 - - TRBJ2-5 14
TGTGCCAGCAGCCGGGCGGTGGGGGAGCACACTGAAGCTTTCTTT CASSRAVGEHTEAFF TRBV4-2 few - TRBJ1-1 15
TGCGCCAGCAAAGCCGGGGGCGGCGAGACCCAGTACTTC CASKAGGGETQYF TRBV10-2 few - TRBJ2-5 13
TGCAGTGCTAGAGATTGGCAGACCAGTGCTAGCACAGATACGCAGTATTTT CSARDWQTSASTDTQYF TRBV20-1 few - TRBJ2-3 17
TGTGCCACCAGCAGAGATCTGAGATACGGGGACATTCAGTACTTC CATSRDLRYGDIQYF TRBV15 - - TRBJ2-4 15
TGCAGGGCATCCAGGGGAATTTCGTTGTCCTATGGCTACACCTTC CRASRGISLSYGYTF TRBV20-1 few - TRBJ1-2 15
TGTGCCAGCAGTCCCGCCCTTGGGTGGTCGGGTGAAAAACTGTTTTTT CASSPALGWSGEKLFF TRBV12-3/TRBV12-4 - - TRBJ1-4 16
TGCGCCAGCAGCTCGTGTGACAGGGGGAACTCCGAGCAGTACTTC CASSSCDRGNSEQYF TRBV5-1 - TRBD1 TRBJ2-7 15
TGCGCCAGCAGCGTAACCGGGACAGGGGGCTACGAGCAGTACTTC CASSVTGTGGYEQYF TRBV5-1 few TRBD1 TRBJ2-7 15
TGTGCCAGCAGCTCCTTAGCGGGGGGGCGGTACAATGAGCAGTTCTTC CASSSLAGGRYNEQFF TRBV7-9 - TRBD2 TRBJ2-1 16
TGTGCCAGCAGTTTAATGGGACAGGGGGCCGGGGAGCTGTTTTTT CASSLMGQGAGELFF TRBV12-3/TRBV12-4 - TRBD1 TRBJ2-2 15
TGCGCCAGCAGCCAGTTCAGGGGGGGATCTGGGCCCCAGCATTTT CASSQFRGGSGPQHF TRBV4-1 many TRBD1 TRBJ1-5 15
TGCAGCGCTAGACAGATCCAAGAGACCCAGTACTTC CSARQIQETQYF TRBV29-1 - - TRBJ2-5 12
TGTGCCGCAACCCCATCCGGGACATGGGGGTCACCCCTCCACTTT CAATPSGTWGSPLHF TRBV30 - - TRBJ1-6 15
TGTGCCAGCAGCTTGGATCCGAGGACGACTGAAGCTTTCTTT CASSLDPRTTEAFF TRBV5-5 - - TRBJ1-1 14
TGTGCCATCGCGGGGGACACAGATACGCAGTATTTT CAIAGDTDTQYF TRBV10-3 - TRBD2 TRBJ2-3 12
TGTGCCAGCAGCCCACCAGGAGGGGGAAGCACAGATACGCAGTATTTT CASSPPGGGSTDTQYF TRBV7-3 many - TRBJ2-3 16
TGCGCCAGCAGCTTGGTCGTGACGCCCCGGGGCACTGAAGCTTTCTTT CASSLVVTPRGTEAFF TRBV5-1 many - TRBJ1-1 16
TGTGCCAGCAGCTTAACAGGGGAATTTTCACCCCTCCACTTT CASSLTGEFSPLHF TRBV7-3 few - TRBJ1-6 14
TGTGCCAGCAGTACGGGGACAGGGGGGAGGCAGCCCCAGCATTTT CASSTGTGGRQPQHF TRBV6-5 many TRBD1 TRBJ1-5 15
TGTGCCAGCAGCTTAAATTCCTGGGGCACAGATACGCAGTATTTT CASSLNSWGTDTQYF TRBV7-3 few - TRBJ2-3 15
TGTGCCAGTAGGGGGACAGCACAAGAGACCCAGTACTTC CASRGTAQETQYF TRBV19 - TRBD1 TRBJ2-5 13
TGTGCCAGCAGCCAATGGGTCGGGGGCACCGGCACCGGGGAGCTGTTTTTT CASSQWVGGTGTGELFF TRBV12-3/TRBV12-4 many - TRBJ2-2 17
TGTGCCAGCGGCGTACAGGATTTTTCACCCCTCCACTTT CASGVQDFSPLHF TRBV6-5 few - TRBJ1-6 13
TGCAGCGTTGAAGATCCCTCTAGCGGGGTCGCAGATACGCAGTATTTT CSVEDPSSGVADTQYF TRBV29-1 - TRBD2 TRBJ2-3 16
TGTGCCACCAGTGATTCAGGTCCCCTAGGAGTCTATGGCTACACCTTC CATSDSGPLGVYGYTF TRBV24-1 - - TRBJ1-2 16
TGTGCCAGCAGCTGGGTGGATACGCAGTATTTT CASSWVDTQYF TRBV5-6 many - TRBJ2-3 11
TGTGCCAGCAGTTACTCGGGAGCACTTGCTGCGCGGGGCTACACCTTC CASSYSGALAARGYTF TRBV6-2/TRBV6-3 few - TRBJ1-2 16